The present entry profiles one T cell receptor (beta chain) with its context. No antigen is known for it. Deep level was the assay's run setting. Method: immunoSEQ multiplex PCR; TCRdb's copy keeps in-frame clones and lacks some. The sample shows millions of clones, more than 80% of them seen only once. This entry is derived from a study of shared clonotypes between healthy human individuals. Study conclusions and caveats: Sorted-subset samples were not fully sequenced, rarefaction indicated.

A split of CD4+ cells into CD45RA+ naive and CD45RA-negative memory subsets was performed. V lost 4 bases, J lost 2 bases, and 7 bases stayed unmatched. CDR1 SGHNT and CDR2 YYREEE come from the germline V gene (reference sequence). The CDR3 length is 15 residues. Material for sequencing was naive CD4+ T cells sorted from blood. The subset denotes: CD45RA+ positively selected. The chain is built from TRBV5-4 and TRBJ2-5, with 8 bases matching TRBD2. The clonotype comes from a man between 18 and 29 years old in good health. CDR3: CASSPTSGGQETQYF. DNA for the CDR3: TGTGCCAGCAGCCCCACTAGCGGAGGGCAAGAGACCCAGTACTTC.